These 13 T cell receptor beta chains share one sample of origin, sequenced in a study of cytomegalovirus exposure and HLA in healthy donors. The protocol was immunoSEQ multiplex PCR, while the TCRdb copy is restricted to in-frame clones and leaves out a portion. The sample includes some 84,000 clones, more than 75% of them seen just once. The sample consisted of PBMCs. The receptors derive from a man aged 25-45 years in good health and CMV-seronegative.

This sequence joins TRBV5-1 and TRBJ1-6; 9 bases fit TRBD1. The ends lost 3 bases at V and 10 bases at J; junction bases unmatched: 2. There are 13 residues in the CDR3. From germline, CDR1 is SGHRS and CDR2 YFSETQ. The CDR3: CASSSDRGSPLHF. The CDR3 DNA sequence: TGCGCCAGCAGCTCGGACAGGGGATCACCCCTCCACTTT.

As for this clone: An end of the junction differs from the germline gene, which may be a read error. The CDR3 sequence: CASGTATNIEAFF. The DNA for the CDR3 is TGTGCCAGCGGGACAGCGACGAACATTGAAGCTTTCTTT. V is TRBV2 and J is TRBJ1-1; 7 positions agree with TRBD1. Germline CDR1 and CDR2: SNHLY and FYNNEI. The CDR3 spans 13 residues.

The chain uses TRBV6-1 and TRBJ1-1; tentative D call: TRBD1 (6 bases). Germline CDR1 reads MNHNS; CDR2 reads SASEGT. V was clipped by 3 bases and J by 1 base, with 15 bases between them. CDR3 size: 16 residues. The CDR3 sequence: CASSDRILQGNTEAFF. In DNA, the CDR3 is TGTGCCAGCAGTGACCGGATACTACAGGGGAACACTGAAGCTTTCTTT.

This rearrangement joins TRBV15 to TRBJ1-6; D remains ambiguous. The CDR3 runs to 14 residues. Per germline, CDR1 LNHNV and CDR2 YYDKDF (reference sequence). V was pared by 0 bases and J by 5 bases, with 5 bases between. The CDR3 region is CATSRDQDNSPLHF. CDR3 nucleotides: TGTGCCACCAGCAGAGACCAGGATAATTCACCCCTCCACTTT. Drawing the rest from reference TRBV15 and TRBJ1-6, the complete variable domain is DAMVIQNPRYQVTQFGKPVTLSCSQTLNHNVMYWYQQKSSQAPKLLFHYYDKDFNNEADTPDNFQSRRPNTSFCFLDIRSPGLGDTAMYLCATSRDQDNSPLHFGNGTRLTVT.

The chain carries TRBV6-1 and TRBJ1-2; D unresolved. This CDR3 is built from 13 residues. V gave up 8 bases and J gave up 3 bases, with 13 bases separating them. Germline loops: CDR1 MNHNS, CDR2 SASEGT. CDR3 nucleotide sequence: TGTGCCAGCCAACAGCTTCAGTACTATGGCTACACCTTC. Amino acid sequence: CASQQLQYYGYTF.

The J gene is TRBJ2-1, the V gene TRBV4-2; 7 bases are shared with TRBD2. The CDR3 spans 15 residues. Germline CDR1 reads LGHNA; CDR2 reads YNFKEQ. Trimming took 0 bases from V and 8 from J; bases not matched to a gene: 7. The CDR3 coding sequence is TGTGCCAGCAGCCAAGACCCCGGACTAGTAGATGAGCAGTTCTTC. This sequence encodes CASSQDPGLVDEQFF.

The J gene is TRBJ2-3, the V gene TRBV11-2, with 10 bases aligning to TRBD2. This CDR3 has 16 residues. The trim removed 0 bases at V and 4 bases at J, leaving 4 bases unmatched. Per the germline V gene, CDR1 is SGHAT and CDR2 is FQNNGV. The CDR3 loop is CASSLEGSGGPDTQYF. As DNA, the CDR3 is TGTGCCAGCAGCTTAGAGGGTAGCGGGGGGCCAGATACGCAGTATTTT.

A single count supports this clone. The rearrangement joins TRBV18 to TRBJ2-3; D unresolved. The CDR3 extends over 13 amino acids. The germline CDR1 and CDR2 sequences are KGHSH and LQKENI. Trimming removed 3 bases at V and 4 bases at J, with 8 bases between. CDR3 in amino acids: CASSPLRADTQYF. The CDR3 DNA sequence: TGTGCCAGCTCACCCCTACGGGCAGATACGCAGTATTTT.

This clone was detected only a few times. The chain's CDR3 is CASSERNGVSYTF. The CDR3 coding sequence is TGTGCCAGCAGTGAGCGGAACGGTGTTAGCTACACCTTC. This chain connects TRBV2 to TRBJ1-2; D call uncertain. Germline V gene sequence: CDR1 SNHLY, CDR2 FYNNEI. Trimming removed 3 bases at V and 9 bases at J, with 14 bases between. This CDR3 spans 13 amino acids.

This clone was seen a handful of times. The CDR3 sequence: CASSLWRGQAAEAFF. DNA of the CDR3: TGTGCCAGCAGTTTATGGAGAGGACAGGCGGCTGAAGCTTTCTTT. J is TRBJ1-1 and V is TRBV28; 7 bases fit TRBD1. Germline V gene data show CDR1 as MDHEN and CDR2 as SYDVKM. The V gene end was trimmed by 0 bases and the J gene end by 6 bases; junction bases not matched to a gene: 7. The CDR3 sequence is 15 residues long.

The chain links TRBV30 to TRBJ1-4; no definite D call. The CDR3 extends over 12 amino acids. The germline CDR1 and CDR2 sequences are GTSNPN and SVGIG (reference sequence). Trimming removed 1 base at V and 8 bases at J, with 8 bases between. The CDR3 coding sequence is TGTGCCTGGAGTGACCTGGGCGAAAAACTGTTTTTT. Translation gives CAWSDLGEKLFF.

V gene TRBV30 combines with J gene TRBJ1-2; D is ambiguous. Germline-derived CDR1 and CDR2 are GTSNPN and SVGIG (reference sequence). V was trimmed by 2 bases and J by 7 bases, leaving 14 bases between them. CDR3 length: 13 amino acids. The DNA for the CDR3 is TGTGCCTGGAGTTCGACCCGAGGAACTGGCTACACCTTC. Protein sequence: CAWSSTRGTGYTF.

CDR3 sequence reads: CASSFFGAGTNTGELFF. The CDR3 DNA sequence: TGTGCCAGCAGCTTTTTTGGAGCGGGCACGAACACCGGGGAGCTGTTTTTT. The chain combines TRBV11-2 with TRBJ2-2; D is possibly TRBD2 (6 bases). The V gene lost 3 bases and the J gene lost 0 bases, with 14 bases spanning the gap. The CDR3 is 17 residues long. Per the germline V gene, CDR1 is SGHAT and CDR2 is FQNNGV.